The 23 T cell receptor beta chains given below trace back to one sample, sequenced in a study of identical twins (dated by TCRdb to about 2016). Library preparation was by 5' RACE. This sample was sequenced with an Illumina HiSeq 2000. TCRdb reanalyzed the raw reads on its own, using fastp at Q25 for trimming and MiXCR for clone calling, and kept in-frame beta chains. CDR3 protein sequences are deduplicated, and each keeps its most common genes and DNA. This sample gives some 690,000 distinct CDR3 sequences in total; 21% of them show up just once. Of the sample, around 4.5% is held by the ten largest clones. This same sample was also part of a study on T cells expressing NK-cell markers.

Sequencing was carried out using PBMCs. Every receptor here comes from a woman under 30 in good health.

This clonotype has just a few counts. The CDR3 region is CAISEGQYRNTEAFF. The DNA of the CDR3 is TGTGCCATCAGTGAAGGACAGTACAGGAACACTGAAGCTTTCTTT. The chain joins TRBV10-3 to TRBJ1-1; TRBD1 is a possible D gene (6 bases). This CDR3 contains 15 residues. Between the trimmed V and J ends, which lost 3 bases and 1 base, there was a span of 12 bases. CDR1 is ENHRY, CDR2 SYGVKD, per germline.

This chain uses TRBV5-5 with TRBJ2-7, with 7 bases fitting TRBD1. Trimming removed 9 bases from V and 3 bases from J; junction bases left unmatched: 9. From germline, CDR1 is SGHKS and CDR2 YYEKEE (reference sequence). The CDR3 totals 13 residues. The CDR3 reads CAMSFGTVYEQYF. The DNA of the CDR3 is TGTGCCATGAGCTTCGGGACAGTCTACGAGCAGTACTTC.

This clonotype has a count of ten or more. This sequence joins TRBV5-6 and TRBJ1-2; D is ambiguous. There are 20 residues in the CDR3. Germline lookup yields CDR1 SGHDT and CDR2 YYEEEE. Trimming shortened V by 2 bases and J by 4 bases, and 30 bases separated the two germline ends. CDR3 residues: CASSLLGIQTSRGGIYGYTF. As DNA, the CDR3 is TGTGCCAGCAGCTTACTAGGGATACAGACCTCAAGAGGCGGAATCTATGGCTACACCTTC.

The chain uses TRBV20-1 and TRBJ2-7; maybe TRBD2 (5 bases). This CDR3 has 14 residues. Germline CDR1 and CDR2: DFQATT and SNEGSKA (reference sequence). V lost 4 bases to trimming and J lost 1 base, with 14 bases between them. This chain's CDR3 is CSATETGSSYEQYF. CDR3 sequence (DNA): TGCAGTGCTACCGAGACGGGGTCTTCCTACGAGCAGTACTTC.

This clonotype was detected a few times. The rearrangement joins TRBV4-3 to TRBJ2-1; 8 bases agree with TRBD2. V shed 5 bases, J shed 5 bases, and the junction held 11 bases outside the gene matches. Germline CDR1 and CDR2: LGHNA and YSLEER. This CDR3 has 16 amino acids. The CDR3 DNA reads TGCGCCAGCAGCTCCACACTAGCGGACCTCAACAATGAGCAGTTCTTC. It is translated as CASSSTLADLNNEQFF.

Here the CDR3 reads CASSARQGSGEQFF. CDR3 nucleotide sequence: TGTGCCAGCAGCGCTAGACAGGGTAGCGGTGAGCAGTTCTTC. V gene TRBV9 combines with J gene TRBJ2-1; possible D gene TRBD1, 7 bases. V was pared by 3 bases and J by 9 bases, with 16 bases between. The CDR3 loop spans 14 amino acids. Germline CDR1 and CDR2: SGDLS and YYNGEE.

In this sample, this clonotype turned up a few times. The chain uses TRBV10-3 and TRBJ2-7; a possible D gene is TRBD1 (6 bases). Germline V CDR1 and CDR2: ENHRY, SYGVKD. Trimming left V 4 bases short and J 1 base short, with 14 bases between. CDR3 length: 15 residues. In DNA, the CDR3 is TGTGCCATCAGTGTACGGACAGTGATGTCCTACGAGCAGTACTTC. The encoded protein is CAISVRTVMSYEQYF.

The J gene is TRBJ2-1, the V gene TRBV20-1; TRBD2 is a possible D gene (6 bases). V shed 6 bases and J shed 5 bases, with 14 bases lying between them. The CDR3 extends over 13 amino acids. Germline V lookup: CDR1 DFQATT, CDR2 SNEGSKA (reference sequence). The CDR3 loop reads CSAPRDFNNEQFF. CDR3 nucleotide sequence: TGCAGTGCCCCCAGGGACTTTAACAATGAGCAGTTCTTC.

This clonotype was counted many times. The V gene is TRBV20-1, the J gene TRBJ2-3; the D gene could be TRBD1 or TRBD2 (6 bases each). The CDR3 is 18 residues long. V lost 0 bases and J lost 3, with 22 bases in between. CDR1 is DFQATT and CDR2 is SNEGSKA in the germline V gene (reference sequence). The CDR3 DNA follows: TGCAGTGCTAGAGATAGGGGTGGGTGGGGGGCGCGTACAGATACGCAGTATTTT. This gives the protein CSARDRGGWGARTDTQYF.

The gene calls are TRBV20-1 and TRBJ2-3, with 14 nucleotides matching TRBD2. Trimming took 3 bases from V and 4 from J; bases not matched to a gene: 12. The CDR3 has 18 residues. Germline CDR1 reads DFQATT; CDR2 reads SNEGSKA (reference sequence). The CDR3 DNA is TGCAGTGCTAGGGCAGGACTAGCGGGGGGCTTTAGCGCAGATACGCAGTATTTT. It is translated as CSARAGLAGGFSADTQYF.

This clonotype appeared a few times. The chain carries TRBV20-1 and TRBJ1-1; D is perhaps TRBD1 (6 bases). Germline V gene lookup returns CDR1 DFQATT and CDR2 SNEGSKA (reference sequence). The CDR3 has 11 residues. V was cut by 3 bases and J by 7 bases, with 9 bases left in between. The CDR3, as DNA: TGCAGTGCTAGGAGGGACAATGAAGCTTTCTTT. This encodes CSARRDNEAFF.

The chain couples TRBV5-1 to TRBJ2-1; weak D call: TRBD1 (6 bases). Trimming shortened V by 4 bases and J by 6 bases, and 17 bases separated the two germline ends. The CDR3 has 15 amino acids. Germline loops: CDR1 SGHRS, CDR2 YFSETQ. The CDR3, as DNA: TGCGCCAGCAGCCCGTACAGGGAAGTGAGCAATGAGCAGTTCTTC. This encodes CASSPYREVSNEQFF.

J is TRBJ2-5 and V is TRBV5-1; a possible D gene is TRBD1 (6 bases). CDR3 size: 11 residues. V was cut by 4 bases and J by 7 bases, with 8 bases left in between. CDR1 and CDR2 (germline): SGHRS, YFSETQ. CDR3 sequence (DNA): TGCGCCAGCAGCCCGGACAGGACCCAGTACTTC. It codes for CASSPDRTQYF.

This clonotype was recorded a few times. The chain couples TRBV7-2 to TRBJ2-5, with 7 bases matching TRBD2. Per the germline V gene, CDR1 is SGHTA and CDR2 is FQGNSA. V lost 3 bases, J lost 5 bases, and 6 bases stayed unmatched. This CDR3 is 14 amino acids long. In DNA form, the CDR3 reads TGTGCCAGCAGCTTGGTCAGGGAGGGGGAGACCCAGTACTTC. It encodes CASSLVREGETQYF.

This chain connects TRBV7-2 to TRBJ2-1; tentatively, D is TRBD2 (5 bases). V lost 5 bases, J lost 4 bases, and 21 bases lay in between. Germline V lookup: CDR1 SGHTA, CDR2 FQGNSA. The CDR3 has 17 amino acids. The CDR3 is CASSPTGVSGSYNEQFF. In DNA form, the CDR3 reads TGTGCCAGCAGCCCTACGGGTGTGTCGGGATCATACAATGAGCAGTTCTTC.

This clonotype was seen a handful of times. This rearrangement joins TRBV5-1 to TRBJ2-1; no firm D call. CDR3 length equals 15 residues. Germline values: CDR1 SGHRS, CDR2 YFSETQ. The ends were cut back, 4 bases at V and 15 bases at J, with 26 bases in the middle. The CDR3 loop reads CASSPAYQDQPMGFF. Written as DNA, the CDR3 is TGCGCCAGCAGCCCGGCCTACCAGGACCAACCGATGGGGTTCTTC.

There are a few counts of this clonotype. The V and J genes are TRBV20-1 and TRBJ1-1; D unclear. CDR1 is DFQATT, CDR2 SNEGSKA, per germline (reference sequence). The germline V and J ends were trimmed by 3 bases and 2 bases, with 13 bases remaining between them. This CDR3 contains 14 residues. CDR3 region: CSARWWVSNTEAFF. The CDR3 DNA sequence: TGCAGTGCTAGGTGGTGGGTTTCTAACACTGAAGCTTTCTTT.

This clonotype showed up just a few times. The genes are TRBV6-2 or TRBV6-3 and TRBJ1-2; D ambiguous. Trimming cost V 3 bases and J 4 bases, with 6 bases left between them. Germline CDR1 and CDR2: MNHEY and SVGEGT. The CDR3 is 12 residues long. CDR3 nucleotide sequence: TGTGCCAGCAGTTATCTCAGCTATGGCTACACCTTC. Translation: CASSYLSYGYTF.

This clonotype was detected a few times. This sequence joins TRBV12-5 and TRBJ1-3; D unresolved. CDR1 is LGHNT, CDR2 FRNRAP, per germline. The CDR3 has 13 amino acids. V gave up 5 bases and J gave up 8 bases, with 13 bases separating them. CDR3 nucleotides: TGTGCTAGTGGTCTCAACCCTGGGGACACCATATATTTT. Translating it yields CASGLNPGDTIYF.

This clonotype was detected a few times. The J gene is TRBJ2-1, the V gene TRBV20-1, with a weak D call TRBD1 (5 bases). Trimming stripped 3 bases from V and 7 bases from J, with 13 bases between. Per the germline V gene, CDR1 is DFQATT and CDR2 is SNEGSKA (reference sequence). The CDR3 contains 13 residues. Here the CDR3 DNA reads TGCAGTGCTAGGGATCGACAGTTTAATGAGCAGTTCTTC. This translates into CSARDRQFNEQFF.

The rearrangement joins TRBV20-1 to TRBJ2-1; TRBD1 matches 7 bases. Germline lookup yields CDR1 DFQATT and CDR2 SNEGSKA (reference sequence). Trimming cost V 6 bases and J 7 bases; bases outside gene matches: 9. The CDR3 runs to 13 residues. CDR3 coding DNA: TGCAGTGCCCAGCAAGGGGGCGGGAATGAGCAGTTCTTC. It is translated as CSAQQGGGNEQFF.

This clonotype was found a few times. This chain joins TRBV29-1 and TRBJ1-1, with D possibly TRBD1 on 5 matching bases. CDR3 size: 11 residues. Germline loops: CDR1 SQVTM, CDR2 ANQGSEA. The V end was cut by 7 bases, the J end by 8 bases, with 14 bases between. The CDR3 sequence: CSGDLAGEAFF. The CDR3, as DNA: TGCAGCGGGGACCTGGCAGGGGAAGCTTTCTTT. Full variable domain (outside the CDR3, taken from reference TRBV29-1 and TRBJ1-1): SAVISQKPSRDICQRGTSLTIQCQVDSQVTMMFWYRQQPGQSLTLIATANQGSEATYESGFVIDKFPISRPNLTFSTLTVSNMSPEDSSIYLCSGDLAGEAFFGQGTRLTVV.

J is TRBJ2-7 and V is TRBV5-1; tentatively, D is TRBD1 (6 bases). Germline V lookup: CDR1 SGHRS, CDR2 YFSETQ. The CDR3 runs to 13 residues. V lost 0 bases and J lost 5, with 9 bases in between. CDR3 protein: CASSLDRDDEQYF. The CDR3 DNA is TGCGCCAGCAGCTTGGACAGGGATGACGAGCAGTACTTC.